The TCR beta chain under discussion was sequenced for a study of blood T cell repertoires in COVID-19. Study information: PBMCs, B-cell-depleted T cells, or T cells provided the cDNA or gDNA that made up the material.

V lost 2 bases and J lost 3; bases outside the gene matches: 3. CDR1 and CDR2 (germline): SGHAT, FQNNGV. The CDR3 is made up of 15 amino acids. Some clones are missing from TCRdb's copy, which holds only in-frame ones; the method was immunoSEQ multiplex PCR. Found here are approximately 260,000 clones, around four fifths of them singletons; the top ten hold around 4.5%. V is TRBV11-2 and J is TRBJ2-3; TRBD2 aligns across 9 bases. The material sequenced was peripheral blood. The TCR originated in a man in his fifties or sixties who had recovered from COVID-19. This CDR3 is CASSLISGSTDTQYF. CDR3 sequence (DNA): TGTGCCAGCAGCTTAATTAGCGGGAGTACAGATACGCAGTATTTT.